These 27 T cell receptor beta chains originate from one sample sequenced in a study of T cells in Graves' hyperthyroidism and ophthalmopathy. The source material, RNA transcripts, was used to amplify TCR beta CDR3 regions. RT-PCR in the first round (using the HTBI primer set) targeted the TCR CDR3. TCRdb processed the multiplex PCR reads anew with MiXCR; each CDR3 protein has one entry. The repertoire consists of more than 500,000 distinct CDR3 sequences, with over 12% occurring once and the leading ten covering about 3.9%. Sample: blood. The receptors here all came from a woman between 35 and 50 years old with Graves' ophthalmopathy.

This clonotype showed up many times. The rearrangement joins TRBV4-1 to TRBJ2-5; D is perhaps TRBD1 or TRBD2 (6 bases each). Germline V CDR1 and CDR2: MGHRA, YSYEKL. CDR3 length equals 16 residues. V was clipped by 0 bases and J by 4 bases, with 15 bases between them. In nucleotides, the CDR3 is TGCGCCAGCAGCCAAGAAAAGGGGGGACGTGTAGAGACCCAGTACTTC. Translation gives CASSQEKGGRVETQYF.

At least ten counts were recorded for this clonotype. This rearrangement joins TRBV11-2 to TRBJ1-5; no clear D. V lost 1 base, J lost 3 bases, and 7 bases lay in between. The CDR3 consists of 14 residues. Germline V gene lookup returns CDR1 SGHAT and CDR2 FQNNGV. CDR3 sequence reads: CASSLGPNNQPQHF. CDR3 DNA sequence: TGTGCCAGCAGCTTAGGGCCGAACAATCAGCCCCAGCATTTT.

This clonotype was recorded many times. The V and J genes are TRBV11-2 and TRBJ2-7; TRBD1 is a possible D gene (5 bases). Germline V gene sequence: CDR1 SGHAT, CDR2 FQNNGV. Between the trimmed V and J ends, which lost 2 bases and 0 bases, there was a span of 11 bases. The CDR3 spans 15 residues. The CDR3 DNA sequence: TGTGCCAGCAGCTTAAATCGTGACAGCTCCTACGAGCAGTACTTC. Protein product: CASSLNRDSSYEQYF.

This clonotype showed up just a few times. J is TRBJ2-5 and V is TRBV20-1; the match to TRBD2 covers 11 bases. Trimming took 6 bases from V and 1 from J; bases not matched to a gene: 4. CDR1 is DFQATT, CDR2 SNEGSKA, per germline (reference sequence). CDR3 length: 14 residues. The CDR3 protein is CSAELAGVQETQYF. The CDR3 nucleotides read TGCAGTGCCGAACTAGCGGGAGTCCAAGAGACCCAGTACTTC.

This clonotype appeared a few times. The chain recombines TRBV5-6 with TRBJ2-3; D unclear. From germline, CDR1 is SGHDT and CDR2 YYEEEE. Trimming left V 4 bases short and J 4 bases short, with 7 bases between. The CDR3 length is 12 residues. The CDR3 loop is CASSPSSDTQYF. The CDR3 DNA is TGTGCCAGCAGCCCTTCCTCAGATACGCAGTATTTT.

The V and J genes are TRBV18 and TRBJ2-7; a possible D gene is TRBD2 (5 bases). V lost 1 base and J lost 0, with 10 bases in between. The CDR3 spans 15 residues. Germline V gives CDR1 KGHSH, CDR2 LQKENI. CDR3 loop: CASSPREGSSYEQYF. DNA for the CDR3: TGTGCCAGCTCACCACGAGAGGGCAGCTCCTACGAGCAGTACTTC.

The chain links TRBV28 to TRBJ1-1; 9 bases map to TRBD1. Germline trimming cut 6 bases from V and 4 bases from J; bases unmatched to any gene: 9. The CDR3 spans 15 residues. Looked up from germline, CDR1 is MDHEN and CDR2 is SYDVKM. For the CDR3, the DNA is TGTGCCAGCAGAGAATTACAGGGGGCAAGCACTGAAGCTTTCTTT. It codes for CASRELQGASTEAFF.

Ten or more counts support this clonotype. CDR3 nucleotide sequence: TGTGCCAGTAGTACGATAAGGGGACAGTTCATGAACACTGAAGCTTTCTTT. This codes for CASSTIRGQFMNTEAFF. The rearrangement links TRBV19 to TRBJ1-1, with TRBD1 matching 7 bases. After removal of 4 bases from V and 0 bases from J, the junction contained 11 bases not matched to a gene. The V gene's germline CDR1 is LNHDA and CDR2 SQIVND (reference sequence). The CDR3 is 17 amino acids.

The gene calls are TRBV6-5 and TRBJ1-6; no clear D gene. This CDR3 comprises 16 residues. Germline-derived CDR1 and CDR2 are MNHEY and SVGAGI. V was clipped by 0 bases and J by 0 bases, with 6 bases between them. The CDR3: CASSYSQSSYNSPLHF. The DNA for the CDR3 is TGTGCCAGCAGTTACTCTCAGAGCTCCTATAATTCACCCCTCCACTTT.

This clonotype has at least ten counts. The chain links TRBV12-3 or TRBV12-4 to TRBJ2-4, with D unresolved. Trimming removed 3 bases at V and 12 bases at J, with 12 bases between. The CDR3 is made up of 12 amino acids. The CDR3 reads CASSFLPAAQYF. The CDR3 nucleotides read TGTGCCAGCAGTTTTTTACCCGCGGCTCAGTACTTC.

Many counts were recorded for this clonotype. The chain carries TRBV12-3 or TRBV12-4 and TRBJ2-7, with a weak D call TRBD1 (5 bases). V was pared by 3 bases and J by 1 base, with 10 bases between. The CDR3 runs 14 residues. The CDR3 sequence is CASSFGHVSYEQYF. Written as DNA, the CDR3 is TGTGCCAGCAGTTTCGGACACGTATCCTACGAGCAGTACTTC.

This clonotype has ten or more counts. This chain joins TRBV2 and TRBJ1-2; D may be TRBD1 (6 bases). The CDR3 contains 12 residues. With 6 bases removed from V and 7 bases from J, the gap between germline ends came to 12 bases. Per germline, CDR1 SNHLY and CDR2 FYNNEI. CDR3 amino acids: CASSIMTGGYTF. The CDR3 DNA follows: TGTGCCAGCAGCATTATGACAGGTGGCTACACCTTC.

This clonotype was counted at least ten times. V and J are TRBV6-5 and TRBJ2-2; D is perhaps TRBD2 (6 bases). The V and J ends lost 5 bases and 8 bases respectively, with 12 bases between them. This CDR3 contains 13 residues. In germline, CDR1 is MNHEY, CDR2 SVGAGI. The CDR3 DNA is TGTGCCAGCAGTACTACTAGCCGGGGGGAGCTGTTTTTT. Translating it yields CASSTTSRGELFF.

This clonotype was recorded many times. The gene calls are TRBV12-3 or TRBV12-4 and TRBJ1-1; D ambiguous. CDR3 length: 13 amino acids. V lost 1 base, J lost 5 bases, and 8 bases lay in between. The CDR3 sequence: CASSLGLWTEAFF. As DNA, the CDR3 is TGTGCCAGCAGTTTAGGTTTATGGACTGAAGCTTTCTTT.

Ten or more counts support this clonotype. This chain joins TRBV12-3 or TRBV12-4 and TRBJ1-5; 8 bases are shared with TRBD1. CDR3 length: 12 amino acids. V shed 5 bases and J 9 bases; nucleotides not matched to a gene: 3. CDR3 in DNA: TGTGCCAGCAGTCCGGACAGGGCGCCCCAGCATTTT. This translates into CASSPDRAPQHF.

This clonotype was recorded at least ten times. This chain joins TRBV10-3 and TRBJ2-4, with 8 bases aligning to TRBD1. The CDR3 is made up of 17 amino acids. V was clipped by 6 bases and J by 1 base; unmatched bases: 11. Germline CDR1 reads ENHRY; CDR2 reads SYGVKD. In DNA, the CDR3 is TGTGCCATCAGCGTTTTCGGACAGGGTGAGGCCAAAAACATTCAGTACTTC. It translates to CAISVFGQGEAKNIQYF.

This clonotype has a count of ten or more. The rearrangement joins TRBV7-6 to TRBJ2-7; D is undetermined. The length of the CDR3 is 12 residues. CDR1 and CDR2 (germline): SGHVS, FNYEAQ. The V end lost 4 bases, the J end lost 4 bases, and 8 bases lay between the germline ends. The CDR3 loop is CASSSYGYEQYF. DNA of the CDR3: TGTGCCAGCAGCTCTTATGGGTACGAGCAGTACTTC.

Here the CDR3 reads CASSTQLAGKYEQYF. CDR3 sequence (DNA): TGTGCCAGCTCTACGCAACTAGCGGGAAAGTACGAGCAGTACTTC. V gene TRBV7-2 combines with J gene TRBJ2-7, with 10 bases identical to TRBD2. Germline assignment: CDR1 SGHTA and CDR2 FQGNSA. Trimming removed 8 bases from V and 4 bases from J; junction bases left unmatched: 11. The CDR3 is 15 amino acids.

On this clonotype itself: The junction does not match germline at one end; this may be a read error. V and J are TRBV27 and TRBJ1-1; unclear D gene. Per germline, CDR1 MNHEY and CDR2 SMNVEV (reference sequence). There are 11 residues in the CDR3. As DNA, the CDR3 is TGTACCAGCAGAGTTGGGACTGAAGCTTTCTTT. Encoded protein: CTSRVGTEAFF.

CDR3 sequence reads: CAISPIGGGTGELFF. CDR3 DNA sequence: TGTGCCATCAGCCCCATAGGAGGGGGTACCGGGGAGCTGTTTTTT. The rearrangement uses TRBV10-3 and TRBJ2-2, with D perhaps assigned TRBD1 or TRBD2 (6 bases each). The germline V gene encodes CDR1 ENHRY and CDR2 SYGVKD. This CDR3 has 15 residues. V lost 6 bases, J lost 5 bases, and 16 bases lay in between.

This clonotype was seen repeatedly, ten times or more. This chain uses TRBV28 with TRBJ2-5; D could derive from TRBD1 or TRBD2 (5 bases each). V was trimmed by 5 bases and J by 3 bases, leaving 19 bases between them. CDR1 is MDHEN, CDR2 SYDVKM, per germline. The CDR3 sequence is 16 residues long. CDR3: CASSGRDGPPKETQYF. CDR3 nucleotides: TGTGCCAGCAGTGGAAGGGACGGCCCCCCAAAAGAGACCCAGTACTTC.

This clonotype was detected ten times or more. The chain carries TRBV28 and TRBJ1-1; D perhaps matches TRBD1 (5 bases). CDR1 and CDR2 (germline): MDHEN, SYDVKM. The length of the CDR3 is 13 residues. V lost 5 bases and J lost 5, with 12 bases in between. The CDR3 region is CASSAPGFTEAFF. CDR3 in DNA: TGTGCCAGCAGTGCTCCAGGGTTTACTGAAGCTTTCTTT.

This clonotype was seen at least ten times. The chain uses TRBV5-1 and TRBJ2-7; 7 nucleotides agree with TRBD2. The V and J ends lost 7 bases and 2 bases, in that order; junction bases with no gene match: 9. The CDR3 totals 14 residues. Per germline, CDR1 SGHRS and CDR2 YFSETQ. The CDR3 DNA follows: TGCGCCAGCTCTCCGGGAGGTAGCACCTACGAGCAGTACTTC. Translation gives CASSPGGSTYEQYF.

This clonotype was seen at least ten times. The rearrangement joins TRBV28 to TRBJ1-5; possible D gene TRBD1, 6 bases. The germline gives CDR1 MDHEN, CDR2 SYDVKM. V was cut by 7 bases and J by 4 bases, with 20 bases left in between. The CDR3 loop spans 16 amino acids. CDR3 DNA: TGTGCCAGCACCTTAGTGGGGGGCCCGCTTAATCAGCCCCAGCATTTT. Translation: CASTLVGGPLNQPQHF.

V gene TRBV9 combines with J gene TRBJ2-6, with D perhaps TRBD1 (6 bases). Germline values: CDR1 SGDLS, CDR2 YYNGEE. The V and J ends lost 4 bases and 1 base respectively, with 21 bases between them. This CDR3 spans 19 amino acids. CDR3 residues: CASSPLYGTLSSGANVLTF. For the CDR3, the DNA is TGTGCCAGCAGCCCTCTATACGGGACATTATCTTCTGGGGCCAACGTCCTGACTTTC.

Ten or more counts support this clonotype. The gene calls are TRBV6-1 and TRBJ1-2; D gene ambiguous. The ends were cut back, 0 bases at V and 4 bases at J, with 6 bases in the middle. This CDR3 is 13 amino acids long. CDR1 and CDR2 from the germline V gene are MNHNS and SASEGT. The chain's CDR3 is CASSEAGIYGYTF. CDR3 in DNA: TGTGCCAGCAGTGAAGCGGGCATCTATGGCTACACCTTC.

This clonotype was counted many times. The genes are TRBV6-1 and TRBJ2-2; 14 bases line up with TRBD2. The CDR3 spans 14 residues. Trimming cost V 8 bases and J 6 bases; bases outside gene matches: 2. The germline V gene has CDR1 MNHNS and CDR2 SASEGT. The CDR3 DNA sequence: TGTGCCAGCGGGGGACTAGCGGGAGCCGGGGAGCTGTTTTTT. Protein sequence: CASGGLAGAGELFF.